This T cell receptor beta chain stems from a study of blood T cell repertoires in COVID-19. Across the whole study: Sites across the United States, Italy and Spain contributed samples from acute and convalescent COVID-19. T cells, B-cell-depleted T cells, or PBMCs provided the cDNA or gDNA that served as material.

Per the original data handling: For nucleated cells, counts were estimated from reference gene primer amplification. Sequencing was performed with immunoSEQ multiplex PCR; in TCRdb, only in-frame clones are kept and a portion is missing. V and J calls and clone size are copied from that table; D and trimming were computed from the DNA. The sample has about 260,000 clones, more than 85% seen once. The length of the CDR3 is 14 residues. Germline V gene lookup returns CDR1 MNHEY and CDR2 SVGAGI. V was clipped by 5 bases and J by 3 bases, with 11 bases between them. Followed over time, Seattle patients had been enrolled while infection was active.

The TCR sequence derives from a woman aged 55-75 years with COVID-19, enrolled during active disease. The chain carries TRBV6-5 and TRBJ1-5, with D unresolved. Sequenced: peripheral blood. The CDR3 spells CASSRQAPNQPQHF. The CDR3 nucleotides read TGTGCCAGCAGTCGTCAGGCCCCCAATCAGCCCCAGCATTTT.